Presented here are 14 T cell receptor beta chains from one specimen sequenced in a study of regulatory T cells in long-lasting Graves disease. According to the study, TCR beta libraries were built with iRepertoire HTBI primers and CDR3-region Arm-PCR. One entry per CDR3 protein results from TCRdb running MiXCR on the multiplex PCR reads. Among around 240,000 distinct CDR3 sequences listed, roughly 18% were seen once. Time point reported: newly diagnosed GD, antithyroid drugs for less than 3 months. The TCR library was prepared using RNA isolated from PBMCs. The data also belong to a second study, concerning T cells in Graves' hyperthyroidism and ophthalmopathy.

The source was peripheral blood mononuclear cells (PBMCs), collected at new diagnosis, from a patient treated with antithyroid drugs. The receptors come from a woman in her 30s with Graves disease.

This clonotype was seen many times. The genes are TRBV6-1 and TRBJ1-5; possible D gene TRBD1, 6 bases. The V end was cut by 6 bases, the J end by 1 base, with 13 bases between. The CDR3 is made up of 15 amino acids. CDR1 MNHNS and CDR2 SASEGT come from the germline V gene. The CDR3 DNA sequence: TGTGCCAGCAGAGTGAGCAGGGGAAGCAATCAGCCCCAGCATTTT. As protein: CASRVSRGSNQPQHF.

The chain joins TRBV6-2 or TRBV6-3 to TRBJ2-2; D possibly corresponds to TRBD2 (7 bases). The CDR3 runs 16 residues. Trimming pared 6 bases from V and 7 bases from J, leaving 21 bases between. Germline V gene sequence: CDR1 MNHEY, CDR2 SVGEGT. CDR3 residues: CASSLPGGAGGGELFF. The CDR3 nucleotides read TGTGCCAGCAGCCTCCCGGGGGGCGCTGGGGGCGGGGAGCTGTTTTTT.

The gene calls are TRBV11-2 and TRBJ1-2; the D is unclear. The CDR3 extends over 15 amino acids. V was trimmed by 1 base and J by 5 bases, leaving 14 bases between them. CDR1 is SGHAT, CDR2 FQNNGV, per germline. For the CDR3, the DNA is TGTGCCAGCAGCTTAGCGGGAACCGCGGCTTATGGCTACACCTTC. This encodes CASSLAGTAAYGYTF.

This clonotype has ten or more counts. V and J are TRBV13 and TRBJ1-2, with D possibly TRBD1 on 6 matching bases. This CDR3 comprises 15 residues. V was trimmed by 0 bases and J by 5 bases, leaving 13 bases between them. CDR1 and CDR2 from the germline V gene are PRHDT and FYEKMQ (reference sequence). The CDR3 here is CASSLGLGGRYGYTF. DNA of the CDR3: TGTGCCAGCAGCTTAGGCCTCGGGGGGCGATATGGCTACACCTTC.

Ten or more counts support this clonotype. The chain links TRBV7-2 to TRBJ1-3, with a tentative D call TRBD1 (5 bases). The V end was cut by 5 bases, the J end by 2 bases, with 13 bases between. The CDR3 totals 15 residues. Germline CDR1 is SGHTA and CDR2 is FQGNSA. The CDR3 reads CASSKPGGTGNTIYF. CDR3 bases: TGTGCCAGCAGCAAACCTGGGGGGACTGGAAACACCATATATTTT.

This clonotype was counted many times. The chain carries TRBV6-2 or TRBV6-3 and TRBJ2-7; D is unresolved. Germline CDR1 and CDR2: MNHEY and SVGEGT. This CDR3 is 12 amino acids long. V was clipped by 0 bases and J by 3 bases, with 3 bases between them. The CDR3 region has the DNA TGTGCCAGCAGTTACTCGAGCTACGAGCAGTACTTC. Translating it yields CASSYSSYEQYF.

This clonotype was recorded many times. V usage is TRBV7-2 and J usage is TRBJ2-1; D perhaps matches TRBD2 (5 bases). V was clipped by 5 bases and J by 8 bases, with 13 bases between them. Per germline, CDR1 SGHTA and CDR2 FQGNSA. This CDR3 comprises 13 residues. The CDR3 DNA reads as TGTGCCAGCAGCCTTACTAGGTCGGATGAGCAGTTCTTC. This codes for CASSLTRSDEQFF.

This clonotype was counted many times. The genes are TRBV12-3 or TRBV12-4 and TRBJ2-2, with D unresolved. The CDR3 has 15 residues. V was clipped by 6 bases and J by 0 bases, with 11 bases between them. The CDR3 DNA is TGTGCCAGCAGCTTGACCCTAGCGAACACCGGGGAGCTGTTTTTT. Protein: CASSLTLANTGELFF.

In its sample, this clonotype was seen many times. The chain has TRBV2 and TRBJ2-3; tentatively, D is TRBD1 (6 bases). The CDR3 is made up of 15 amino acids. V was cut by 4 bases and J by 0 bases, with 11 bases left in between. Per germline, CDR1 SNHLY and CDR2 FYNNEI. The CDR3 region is CASSVGGTSTDTQYF. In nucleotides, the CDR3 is TGTGCCAGCAGTGTAGGGGGAACGAGCACAGATACGCAGTATTTT.

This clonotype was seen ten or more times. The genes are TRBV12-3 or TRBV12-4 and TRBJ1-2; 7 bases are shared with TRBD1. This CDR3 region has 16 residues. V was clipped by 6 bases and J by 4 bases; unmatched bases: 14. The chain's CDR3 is CASSFDRAVGPYGYTF. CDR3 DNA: TGTGCCAGCAGCTTCGACAGGGCCGTGGGACCCTATGGCTACACCTTC.

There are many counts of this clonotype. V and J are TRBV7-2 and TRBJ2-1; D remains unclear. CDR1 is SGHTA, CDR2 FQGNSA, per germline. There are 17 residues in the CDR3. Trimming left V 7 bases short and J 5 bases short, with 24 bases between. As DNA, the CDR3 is TGTGCCAGCACCCTTCGCCCCCCGCAGGCTGCAAACAATGAGCAGTTCTTC. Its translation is CASTLRPPQAANNEQFF.

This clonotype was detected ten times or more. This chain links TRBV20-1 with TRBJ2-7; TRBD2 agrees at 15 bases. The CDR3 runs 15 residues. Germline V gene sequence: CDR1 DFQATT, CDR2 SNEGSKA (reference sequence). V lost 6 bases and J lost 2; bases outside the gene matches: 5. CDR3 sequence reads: CSATGTSGGTYEQYF. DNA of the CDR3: TGCAGTGCAACTGGGACTAGCGGGGGGACCTACGAGCAGTACTTC.

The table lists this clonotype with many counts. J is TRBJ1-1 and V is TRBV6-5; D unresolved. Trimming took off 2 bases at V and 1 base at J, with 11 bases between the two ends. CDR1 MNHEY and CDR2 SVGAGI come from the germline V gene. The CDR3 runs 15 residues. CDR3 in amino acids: CASSYPGRENTEAFF. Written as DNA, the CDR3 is TGTGCCAGCAGTTACCCCGGACGGGAGAACACTGAAGCTTTCTTT.

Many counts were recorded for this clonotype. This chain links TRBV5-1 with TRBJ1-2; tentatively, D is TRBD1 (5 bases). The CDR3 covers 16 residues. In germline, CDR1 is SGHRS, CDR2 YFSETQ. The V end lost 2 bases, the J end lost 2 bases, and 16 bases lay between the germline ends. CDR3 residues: CASSFRGLDLNYGYTF. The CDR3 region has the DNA TGCGCCAGCAGCTTTAGGGGCCTTGACCTAAACTATGGCTACACCTTC.